This TCR beta chain was obtained from a study of blood T cells in healthy people across ages. A sample-barcoded 5' primer and a J-beta primer mix were used in a second PCR of about 7 to 12 cycles. TCRdb used MiXCR to reprocess the 5' RACE reads, holding one entry per CDR3 protein. The sample has 850,000 to 1,000,000 distinct CDR3 sequences, 51% seen once. This CDR3 has 17 residues. V dropped 4 bases and J dropped 3 bases, with 20 bases sitting between them. The germline gives CDR1 SEHNR, CDR2 FQNEAQ (reference sequence). Specimen: blood. The V call is TRBV7-9, the J call TRBJ2-3, with D possibly called TRBD1 or TRBD2 (5 bases each). The TCR sequence derives from a woman between 55 and 75 years old in good health. The CDR3 loop reads CASSSFSYGTRTDTQYF. The CDR3, as DNA: TGTGCCAGCAGCTCATTTAGCTACGGGACGCGGACAGATACGCAGTATTTT.